This T cell receptor (beta chain) comes out of a study of T cell responses to AZD1222 COVID-19 vaccine. The trim removed 6 bases at V and 2 bases at J, leaving 6 bases unmatched. The length of the CDR3 is 14 residues. Germline V gene data show CDR1 as MNHEY and CDR2 as SVGAGI. Profiling relied on immunoSEQ multiplex PCR, and the TCRdb table lists in-frame clones only, not all of them. Of approximately 170,000 clones in the sample, more than 90% were seen once. The chain couples TRBV6-5 to TRBJ1-2; 7 bases agree with TRBD1. The TCR was taken from an adult in good health. The sequencing here drew on peripheral blood, taken on day 0 of AZD1222 vaccination. The CDR3 region is CASRPPGQNYGYTF. CDR3 nucleotides: TGTGCCAGCAGACCCCCGGGACAGAACTATGGCTACACCTTC.